This T cell receptor (beta chain) was sequenced for a study of cytomegalovirus exposure and HLA in healthy donors. The PCR was carried out with 60 Vbeta primers and 13 Jbeta primers. Profiled with immunoSEQ multiplex PCR; TCRdb holds only in-frame clones, not every one. The data contain 140,000 to 150,000 clones, almost 80% of them seen just once; the ten biggest clones take up 6.5% to 8%. In germline, CDR1 is SEHNR, CDR2 FQNEAQ (reference sequence). The CDR3 spans 12 residues. Worth noting for this clone: One end of the junction does not line up with germline, which may come from a read error.

The chain uses TRBV7-9 and TRBJ1-2, with no clear D. The clonotype comes from a woman aged 35 to 49 in good health and CMV-seropositive. Input material: PBMCs. The CDR3 coding sequence is TGTTCCAGCAGCTTATCCGGCTATGGCTACACCTTC. It is translated as CSSSLSGYGYTF.